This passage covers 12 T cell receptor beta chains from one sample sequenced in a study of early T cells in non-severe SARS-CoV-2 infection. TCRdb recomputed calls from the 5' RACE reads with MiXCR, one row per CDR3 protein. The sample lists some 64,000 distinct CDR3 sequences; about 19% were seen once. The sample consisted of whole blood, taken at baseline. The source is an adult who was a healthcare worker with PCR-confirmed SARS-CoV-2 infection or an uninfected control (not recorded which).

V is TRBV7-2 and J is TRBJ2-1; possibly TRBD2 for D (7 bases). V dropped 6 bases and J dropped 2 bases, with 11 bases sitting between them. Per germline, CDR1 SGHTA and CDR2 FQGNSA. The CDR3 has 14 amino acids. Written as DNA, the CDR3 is TGTGCCAGCAGGAGAGGGGGGGCCTACAATGAGCAGTTCTTC. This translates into CASRRGGAYNEQFF.

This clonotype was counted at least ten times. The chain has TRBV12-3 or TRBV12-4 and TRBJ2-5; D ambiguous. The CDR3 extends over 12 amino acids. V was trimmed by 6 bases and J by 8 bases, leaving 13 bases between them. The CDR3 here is CASRRTAGTQYF. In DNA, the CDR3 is TGTGCCAGCAGGCGGACCGCAGGCACCCAGTACTTC.

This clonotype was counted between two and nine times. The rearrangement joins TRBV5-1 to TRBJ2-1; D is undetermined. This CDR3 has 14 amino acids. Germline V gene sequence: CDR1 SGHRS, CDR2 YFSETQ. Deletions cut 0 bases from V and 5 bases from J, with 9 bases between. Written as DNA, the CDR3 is TGCGCCAGCAGCTTGGTTGCCCCCCACAATGAGCAGTTCTTC. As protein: CASSLVAPHNEQFF. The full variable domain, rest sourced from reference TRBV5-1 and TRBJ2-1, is KAGVTQTPRYLIKTRGQQVTLSCSPISGHRSVSWYQQTPGQGLQFLFEYFSETQRNKGNFPGRFSGRQFSNSRSEMNVSTLELGDSALYLCASSLVAPHNEQFFGPGTRLTVL.

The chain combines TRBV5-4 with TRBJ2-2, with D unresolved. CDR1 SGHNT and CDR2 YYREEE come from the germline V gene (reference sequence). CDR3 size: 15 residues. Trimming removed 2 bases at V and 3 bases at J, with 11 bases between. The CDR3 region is CASSLGRRDTGELFF. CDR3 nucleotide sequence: TGTGCCAGCAGCTTAGGAAGAAGGGACACCGGGGAGCTGTTTTTT.

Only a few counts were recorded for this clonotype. CDR3 sequence: CASSPRTSSDEQFF. The DNA for the CDR3 is TGTGCCAGCTCACCGCGGACTAGTTCAGATGAGCAGTTCTTC. The chain carries TRBV18 and TRBJ2-1, with TRBD2 identical over 7 bases. The V gene's germline CDR1 is KGHSH and CDR2 LQKENI. V was clipped by 3 bases and J by 8 bases; unmatched bases: 7. The CDR3 length is 14 residues.

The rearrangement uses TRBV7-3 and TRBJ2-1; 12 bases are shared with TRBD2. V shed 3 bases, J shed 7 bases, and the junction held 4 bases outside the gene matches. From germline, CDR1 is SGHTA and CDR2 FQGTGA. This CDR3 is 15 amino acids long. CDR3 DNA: TGTGCCAGCAGCTTTCTAGCGGGGGGGCGAAATGAGCAGTTCTTC. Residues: CASSFLAGGRNEQFF.

CDR3 nucleotide sequence: TGTGCCAGCTGGGACAGCAACAACTATGGCTACACCTTC. It is translated as CASWDSNNYGYTF. The chain joins TRBV2 to TRBJ1-2; 7 bases map to TRBD1. J gave up 2 bases and V 8 bases, and 5 bases lay outside the gene matches. The CDR3 contains 13 residues. The germline gives CDR1 SNHLY, CDR2 FYNNEI.

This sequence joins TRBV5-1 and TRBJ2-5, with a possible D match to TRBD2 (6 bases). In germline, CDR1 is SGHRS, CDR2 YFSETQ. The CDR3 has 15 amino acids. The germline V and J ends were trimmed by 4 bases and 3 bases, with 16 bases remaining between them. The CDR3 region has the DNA TGCGCCAGCAGCCCGGGGGAACTTGGGGAAGAGACCCAGTACTTC. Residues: CASSPGELGEETQYF.

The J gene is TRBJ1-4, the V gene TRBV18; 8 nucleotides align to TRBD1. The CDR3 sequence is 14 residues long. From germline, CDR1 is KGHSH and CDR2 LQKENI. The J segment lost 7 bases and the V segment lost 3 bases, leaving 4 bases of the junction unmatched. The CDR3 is CASSPDRASEKLFF. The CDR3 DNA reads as TGTGCCAGCTCACCGGACAGGGCGAGTGAAAAACTGTTTTTT.

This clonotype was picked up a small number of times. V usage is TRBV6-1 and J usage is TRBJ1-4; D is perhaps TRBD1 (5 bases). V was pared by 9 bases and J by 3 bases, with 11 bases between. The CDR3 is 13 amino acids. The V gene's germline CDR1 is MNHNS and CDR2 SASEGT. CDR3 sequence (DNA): TGTGCCAGTCTCTTGGGGGCTAATGAAAAACTGTTTTTT. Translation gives CASLLGANEKLFF.

CDR3 residues: CASSEAENSGYNEQFF. CDR3 sequence (DNA): TGTGCCAGCAGTGAAGCAGAAAATAGCGGATACAATGAGCAGTTCTTC. V and J are TRBV2 and TRBJ2-1, with a tentative D call TRBD2 (6 bases). The V and J ends lost 0 bases and 4 bases respectively, with 13 bases between them. CDR3 length: 16 residues. The germline gives CDR1 SNHLY, CDR2 FYNNEI.

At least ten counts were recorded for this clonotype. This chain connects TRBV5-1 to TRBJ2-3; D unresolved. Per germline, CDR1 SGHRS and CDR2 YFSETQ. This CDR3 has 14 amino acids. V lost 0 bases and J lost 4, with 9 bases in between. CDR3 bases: TGCGCCAGCAGCTTGGCGACGCAACCAGATACGCAGTATTTT. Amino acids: CASSLATQPDTQYF.